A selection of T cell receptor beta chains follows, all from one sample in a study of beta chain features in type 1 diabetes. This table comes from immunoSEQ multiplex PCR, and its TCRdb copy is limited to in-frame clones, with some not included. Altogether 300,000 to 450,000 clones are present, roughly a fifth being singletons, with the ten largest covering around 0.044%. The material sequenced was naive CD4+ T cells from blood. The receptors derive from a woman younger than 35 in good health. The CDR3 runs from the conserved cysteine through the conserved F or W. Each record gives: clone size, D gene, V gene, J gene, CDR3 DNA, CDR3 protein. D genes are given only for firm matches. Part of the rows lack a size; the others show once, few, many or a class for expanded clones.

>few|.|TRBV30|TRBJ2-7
TGTGCCTGGAGTGTACGTGGCTCCGAGCAGTACTTC
CAWSVRGSEQYF
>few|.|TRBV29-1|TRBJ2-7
TGCAGCGGTTCCGGGACAAACTACGAGCAGTACTTC
CSGSGTNYEQYF
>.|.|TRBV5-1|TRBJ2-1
TGCGCCAGCACCTTGGGGGGCCCGTCTATAGAGCAGTTCTTC
CASTLGGPSIEQFF
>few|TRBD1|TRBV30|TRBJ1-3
TGTGCCTGGAGGGGCGGGACAGGGGGAAACACCATATATTTT
CAWRGGTGGNTIYF
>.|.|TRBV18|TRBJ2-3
TGTGCCAGCTCACCCGGGGCGGGACTCACAGATACGCAGTATTTT
CASSPGAGLTDTQYF
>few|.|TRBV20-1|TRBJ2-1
TGCAGTCTTCGGGAGAATGAGCAGTTCTTC
CSLRENEQFF
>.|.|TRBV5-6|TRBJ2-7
TGTGCCAGCAGCGCTCAACAGGGCTACTACGAGCAGTACTTC
CASSAQQGYYEQYF
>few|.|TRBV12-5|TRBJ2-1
TGTGCTAGTGGTTTGGTACCCAACGACTTGGGGCAGTTCTTC
CASGLVPNDLGQFF
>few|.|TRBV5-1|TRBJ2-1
TGCGCCAGCAGCTTGGACGGCGGGGTGGGAAATGAGCAGTTCTTC
CASSLDGGVGNEQFF
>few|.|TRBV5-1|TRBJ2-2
TGCGCCAGCAGCTTGACCCAGGCCCTCGGGGAGCTGTTTTTT
CASSLTQALGELFF
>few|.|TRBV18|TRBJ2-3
TGTGCCAGCTCACCACGGCTAGCAAGCACAGATACGCAGTATTTT
CASSPRLASTDTQYF
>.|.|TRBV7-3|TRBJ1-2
TGTGCCAGCAGCCCCCCAGGAGGTTATGGCTACACCTTC
CASSPPGGYGYTF
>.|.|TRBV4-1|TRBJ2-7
TGCGCCAGCAGCCCACTCACTGGGGGAGGCTACGAGCAGTACTTC
CASSPLTGGGYEQYF
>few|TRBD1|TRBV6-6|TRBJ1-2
TGTGCCAGCAGTTGGCCTGGGGACAGGGTGAAAACCGTCTTC
CASSWPGDRVKTVF
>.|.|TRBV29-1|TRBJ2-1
TGCAGCGCTTCGAATCGTGTGGGAGGCCGAAATGAGCAGTTCTTC
CSASNRVGGRNEQFF
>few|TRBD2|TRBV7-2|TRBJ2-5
TGTGCCAGCAGCTTACCCCCATATGTCCAGCGGGGGTCTACCCAGTACTTC
CASSLPPYVQRGSTQYF
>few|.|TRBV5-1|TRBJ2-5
TGCGCCAGCAGCTTGTTGTCTAACCGCCCAGAGACCCAGTACTTC
CASSLLSNRPETQYF